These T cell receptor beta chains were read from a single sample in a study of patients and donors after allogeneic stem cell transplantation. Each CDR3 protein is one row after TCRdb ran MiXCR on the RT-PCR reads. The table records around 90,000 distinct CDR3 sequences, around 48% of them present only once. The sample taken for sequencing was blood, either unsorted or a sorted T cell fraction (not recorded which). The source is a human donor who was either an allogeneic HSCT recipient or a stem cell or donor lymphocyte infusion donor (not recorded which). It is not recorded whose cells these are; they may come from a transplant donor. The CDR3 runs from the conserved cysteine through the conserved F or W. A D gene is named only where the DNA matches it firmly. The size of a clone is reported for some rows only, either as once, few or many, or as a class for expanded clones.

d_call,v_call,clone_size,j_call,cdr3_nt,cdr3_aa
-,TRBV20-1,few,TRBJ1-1,TGCAGTGCTAGAGATCGGGAGACAACTTATCTAAGCACTGAAGCTTTCTTT,CSARDRETTYLSTEAFF
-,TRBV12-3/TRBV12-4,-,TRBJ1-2,TGTGCCAGCAGTTTCGGGATGACTAACTATGGCTACACCTTC,CASSFGMTNYGYTF
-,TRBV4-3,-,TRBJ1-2,TGCGCCAGCAGCCATCGGCACCGGTCCTACTCTGGCTACACCTTC,CASSHRHRSYSGYTF
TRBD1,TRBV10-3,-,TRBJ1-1,TGTGCCATCACAGGGGGCGAGGCTTCGGGGAACACTGAAGCTTTCTTT,CAITGGEASGNTEAFF
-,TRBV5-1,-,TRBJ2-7,TGCGCCAGCAGCTTGGCCTCTGGGAGTATCTACGAGCAGTACTTC,CASSLASGSIYEQYF
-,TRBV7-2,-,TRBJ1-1,TGTGCCAGCAGCCCCCCGATGAAGAAAGGGAATACTGAAGCTTTCTTT,CASSPPMKKGNTEAFF
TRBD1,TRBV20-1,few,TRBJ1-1,TGCAGGGGAGGACAGGGAGAGACTGAAGCTTTCTTT,CRGGQGETEAFF
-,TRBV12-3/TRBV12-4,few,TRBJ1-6,TGTGCCAGCAGTTCCTCGTGGGTTGACTCCTATAATTCACCCCTCCACTTT,CASSSSWVDSYNSPLHF
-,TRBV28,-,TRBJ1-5,TGTGCCAGCAGTTTTAATCAGCCCCAGCATTTT,CASSFNQPQHF
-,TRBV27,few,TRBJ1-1,TGTGCCAGCACCCCGCGGGGCGCCCCAATGAACACTGAAGCTTTCTTT,CASTPRGAPMNTEAFF
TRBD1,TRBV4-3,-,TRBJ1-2,TGCGCCAGCAGCCAGGACCACAGGGGACTAGCTAACTATGGCTACACCTTC,CASSQDHRGLANYGYTF
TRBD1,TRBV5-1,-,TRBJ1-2,TGCGCCAGCAGTCACCCTCGACAGGGGTATGGAGGCTACACCTTC,CASSHPRQGYGGYTF
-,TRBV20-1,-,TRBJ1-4,TGCAGTGCTATATCCCAGGGCAATCGAATTGTCGAAAAACTGTTTTTT,CSAISQGNRIVEKLFF
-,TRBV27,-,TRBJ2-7,TGTGCCAGCACCGCCGGGAACAACTACGAGCAGTACTTC,CASTAGNNYEQYF
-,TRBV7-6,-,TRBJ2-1,TGTGCCAGCAGCTTAGATCCCGGGAGTTCCTACAATGAGCAGTTCTTC,CASSLDPGSSYNEQFF
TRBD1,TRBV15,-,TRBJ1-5,TGTGCCACCAGTCCCACAGGGGGAGGGAATCAGCCCCAGCATTTT,CATSPTGGGNQPQHF
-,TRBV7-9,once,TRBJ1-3,TGTGCCAGCAGTCAGAGGGGTCCGATTGGAAACACCATATATTTT,CASSQRGPIGNTIYF
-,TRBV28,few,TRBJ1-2,TGTGCCAGCACTTTGACGGGAGCTAACTATGGCTACACCTTC,CASTLTGANYGYTF
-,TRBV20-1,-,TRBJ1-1,TGCAGTGCTAGCCCCCCAGAGCAGGGGAACACTGAAGCTTTCTTT,CSASPPEQGNTEAFF
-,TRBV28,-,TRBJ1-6,TGTGCCAGCAGTTTGGGGGGATTTGATAATTCACCCCTCCACTTT,CASSLGGFDNSPLHF
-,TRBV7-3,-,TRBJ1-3,TGTGCCAGCAGCCTCGACGGGCGAAACACCATATATTTT,CASSLDGRNTIYF
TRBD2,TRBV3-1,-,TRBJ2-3,TGTGCCAGCAGCCCTCGCCAAGCGGGATGGAGCACAGATACGCAGTATTTT,CASSPRQAGWSTDTQYF
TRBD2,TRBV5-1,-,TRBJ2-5,TGCGCCAGCAGCCTTGAGGAGGGACTAGCGGTACAAGAGACCCAGTACTTC,CASSLEEGLAVQETQYF
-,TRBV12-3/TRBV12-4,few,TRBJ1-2,TGTGCCAGCGATGGTCCCTATGGCTACACCTTC,CASDGPYGYTF
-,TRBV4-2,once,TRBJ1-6,TGTGCCAGCAGCCAGGCCCTGGGAGGCCAGGGGAAGTTTTCACCCCTCCACTTT,CASSQALGGQGKFSPLHF
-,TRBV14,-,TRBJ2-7,TGTGCCAGCAGCCCGAGACAGGACGGATACGAGCAGTACTTC,CASSPRQDGYEQYF
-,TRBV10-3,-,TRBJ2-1,TGTGCCAGCTCCCGGGACTCCACTTACAATGAGCAGTTCTTC,CASSRDSTYNEQFF
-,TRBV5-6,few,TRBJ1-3,TGTGCCAGCAGCCGGTTCAACTCTGGAAACACCATATATTTT,CASSRFNSGNTIYF
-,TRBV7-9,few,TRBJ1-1,TGTGCCAGCAGCTTAGGGGCGGAGGACACTGAAGCTTTCTTT,CASSLGAEDTEAFF
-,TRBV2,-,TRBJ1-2,TGTGCCAGCAGAGATGGACAATCTGGCTACACCTTC,CASRDGQSGYTF
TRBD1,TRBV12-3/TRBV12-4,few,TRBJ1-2,TGTGCCAGCACCCGGGGACAGGGGGACTATGGCTACACCTTC,CASTRGQGDYGYTF
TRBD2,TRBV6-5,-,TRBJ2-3,TGTGCCAGCAGTTACTCGGGGCTAGCGGGAGGTACGCAGTATTTT,CASSYSGLAGGTQYF
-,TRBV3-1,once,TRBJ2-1,TGTGCCAGCAGCCAAGATCGGTCTGGTGAGCAGTTCTTC,CASSQDRSGEQFF
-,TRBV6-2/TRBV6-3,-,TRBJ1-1,TGTGCCAGCAGTTCCCTAAGGGCCAGGGCTACAACTGAAGCTTTCTTT,CASSSLRARATTEAFF
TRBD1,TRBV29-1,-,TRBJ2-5,TGCAGCGTCCCCGGGACAGCAGAGACCCAGTACTTC,CSVPGTAETQYF
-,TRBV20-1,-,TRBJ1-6,TGCAGTGCCCCTAGGGCCGAATTAGATTCACCCCTCCACTTT,CSAPRAELDSPLHF
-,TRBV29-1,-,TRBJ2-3,TGCAGCTCTACGGGCAGGAGCACAGATACGCAGTATTTT,CSSTGRSTDTQYF
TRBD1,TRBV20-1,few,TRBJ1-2,TGCAGTGCTGGATACGGGACAGGGAACTATGGCTACACCTTC,CSAGYGTGNYGYTF
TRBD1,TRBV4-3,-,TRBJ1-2,TGCGCCAGCAGCCAGTGGACAGGGGGCGGCTATGGCTACACCTTC,CASSQWTGGGYGYTF
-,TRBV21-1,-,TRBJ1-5,TGTGCCAGCAGCAAAGGGGAAGGGCCAGGGGGGCTGTATAGCAATCAGCCCCAGCATTTT,CASSKGEGPGGLYSNQPQHF
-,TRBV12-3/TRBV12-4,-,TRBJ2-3,TGTGCCAGTTGGTTGGGGAATACGCAGTATTTT,CASWLGNTQYF
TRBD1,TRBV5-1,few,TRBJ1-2,TGCGCCAGCAGCTTGGCCGGGACAGGGATCGGTGGCTACACCTTC,CASSLAGTGIGGYTF
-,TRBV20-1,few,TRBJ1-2,TGCAGTGCTAGAGACCCCGACAGGCCTAACTATGGCTACACCTTC,CSARDPDRPNYGYTF
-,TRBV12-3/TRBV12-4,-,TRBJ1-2,TGTGCCAGCAGTTTAGACTCCGGGACTGGCTACACCTTC,CASSLDSGTGYTF